This record concerns one T cell receptor beta chain sequence. Its specificity is not known. The germline V gene encodes CDR1 SGHVS and CDR2 FQNEAQ. Between the trimmed V and J ends, which lost 3 bases and 4 bases, there was a span of 15 bases. CDR3 length: 15 residues. The data were taken from a study of radiation and T cells in renal cell carcinoma. General observations from the study: Compared with controls, irradiated tumors showed greater TCR clonality.

The treatment is: treatment-naive control, cytoreductive nephrectomy. The patient's renal cell carcinoma had clear cell pathology. This table comes from immunoSEQ multiplex PCR, and its TCRdb copy is limited to in-frame clones, with some not included. Of 15,000 to 20,000 clones in the sample, roughly three fifths were seen once. Sequences were derived from tumor tissue, sampled from a patient whose treatment was nephrectomy without radiotherapy. The origin of this receptor is a man over 45 with renal cell carcinoma. The V gene is TRBV7-8, the J gene TRBJ1-1; D may be TRBD1 (5 bases). CDR3 residues: CASSFGTRGVTEAFF. CDR3 nucleotide sequence: TGTGCCAGCAGCTTCGGGACCCGGGGGGTCACTGAAGCTTTCTTT.